Sequencing of this T cell receptor (beta chain) was carried out in a study of siplizumab effects on memory and regulatory T cells. Notes on the study in general: Suppressive activity of Tregs proliferating in siplizumab cultures remained unconfirmed. Memory cells seemed less diverse than naive T cells, which also seemed major contributors to the alloresponse.

The method was immunoSEQ multiplex PCR; TCRdb's version includes in-frame clones alone and lacks a portion of them. The profile shows about 100,000 clones, 93% of them singletons. The CDR3 extends over 15 amino acids. V dropped 6 bases and J dropped 6; count of bases not matched to a gene: 7. Germline lookup yields CDR1 MNHEY and CDR2 SVGAGI. As to this clone: What it binds is unknown.

Sequencing was performed on Tregs sorted from blood. The gene calls are TRBV6-5 and TRBJ2-2; 10 bases are shared with TRBD2. The origin of this receptor is a human donor in good health. CDR3 amino acids: CASRFSAGGPGELFF. For the CDR3, the DNA is TGTGCCAGCAGATTTTCAGCGGGAGGGCCCGGGGAGCTGTTTTTT.